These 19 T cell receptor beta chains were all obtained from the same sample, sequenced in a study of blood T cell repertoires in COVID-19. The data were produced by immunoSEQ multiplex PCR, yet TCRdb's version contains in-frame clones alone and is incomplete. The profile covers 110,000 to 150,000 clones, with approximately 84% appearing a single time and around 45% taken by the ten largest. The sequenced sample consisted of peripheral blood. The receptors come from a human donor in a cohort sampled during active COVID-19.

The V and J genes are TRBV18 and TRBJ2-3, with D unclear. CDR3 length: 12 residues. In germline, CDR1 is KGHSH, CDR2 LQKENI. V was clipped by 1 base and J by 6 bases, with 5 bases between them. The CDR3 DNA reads TGTGCCAGCTCACCACTCGGGGATACGCAGTATTTT. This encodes CASSPLGDTQYF.

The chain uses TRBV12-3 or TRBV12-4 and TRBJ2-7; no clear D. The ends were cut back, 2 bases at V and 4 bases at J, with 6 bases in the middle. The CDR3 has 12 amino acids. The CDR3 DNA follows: TGTGCCAGCAGTTTAAACGGGTACGAGCAGTACTTC. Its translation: CASSLNGYEQYF.

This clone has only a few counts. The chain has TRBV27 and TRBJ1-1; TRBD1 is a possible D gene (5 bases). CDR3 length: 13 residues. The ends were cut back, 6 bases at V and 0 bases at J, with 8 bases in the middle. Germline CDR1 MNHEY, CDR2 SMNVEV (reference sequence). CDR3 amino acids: CASRTDLNTEAFF. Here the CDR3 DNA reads TGTGCCAGCAGGACAGACCTGAACACTGAAGCTTTCTTT.

The CDR3 protein is CSVQQSNEKLFF. CDR3 DNA: TGCAGCGTTCAACAGAGTAATGAAAAACTGTTTTTT. The rearrangement joins TRBV29-1 to TRBJ1-4; D is unclear. The germline V gene has CDR1 SQVTM and CDR2 ANQGSEA. There are 12 residues in the CDR3. V was trimmed by 5 bases and J by 4 bases, leaving 8 bases between them.

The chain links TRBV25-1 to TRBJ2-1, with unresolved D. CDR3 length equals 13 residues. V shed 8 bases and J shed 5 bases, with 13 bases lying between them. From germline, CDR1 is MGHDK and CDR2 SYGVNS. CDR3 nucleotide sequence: TGTGCCAGCGGCCGGCGGCCCGACAATGAGCAGTTCTTC. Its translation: CASGRRPDNEQFF.

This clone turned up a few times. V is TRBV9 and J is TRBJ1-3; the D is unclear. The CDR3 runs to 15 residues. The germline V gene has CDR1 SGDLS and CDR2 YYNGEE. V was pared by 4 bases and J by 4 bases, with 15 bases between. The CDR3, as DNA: TGTGCCAGCAGCTTAACGTCGACTCCGGGAAACACCATATATTTT. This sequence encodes CASSLTSTPGNTIYF.

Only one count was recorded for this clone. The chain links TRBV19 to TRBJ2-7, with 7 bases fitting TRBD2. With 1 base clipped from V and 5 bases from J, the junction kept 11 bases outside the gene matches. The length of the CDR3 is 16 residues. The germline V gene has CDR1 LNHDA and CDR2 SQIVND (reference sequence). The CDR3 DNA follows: TGTGCCAGTAGTATAGCCTCGGGGACTACGCTCGACGAGCAGTACTTC. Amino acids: CASSIASGTTLDEQYF. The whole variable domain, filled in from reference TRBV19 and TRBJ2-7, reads DGGITQSPKYLFRKEGQNVTLSCEQNLNHDAMYWYRQDPGQGLRLIYYSQIVNDFQKGDIAEGYSVSREKKESFPLTVTSAQKNPTAFYLCASSIASGTTLDEQYFGPGTRLTVT.

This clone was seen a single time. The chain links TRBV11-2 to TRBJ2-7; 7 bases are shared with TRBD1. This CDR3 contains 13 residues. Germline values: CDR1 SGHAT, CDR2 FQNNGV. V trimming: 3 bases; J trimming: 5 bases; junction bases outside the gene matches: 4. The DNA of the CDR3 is TGTGCCAGCAGCTTGACAGGGCTGCACGAGCAGTACTTC. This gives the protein CASSLTGLHEQYF.

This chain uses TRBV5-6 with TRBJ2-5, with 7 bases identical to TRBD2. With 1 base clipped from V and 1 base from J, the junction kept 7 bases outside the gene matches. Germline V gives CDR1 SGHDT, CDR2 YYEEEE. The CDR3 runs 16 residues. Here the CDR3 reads CASSLNPTSAQETQYF. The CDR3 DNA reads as TGTGCCAGCAGCTTGAATCCTACTAGCGCCCAAGAGACCCAGTACTTC.

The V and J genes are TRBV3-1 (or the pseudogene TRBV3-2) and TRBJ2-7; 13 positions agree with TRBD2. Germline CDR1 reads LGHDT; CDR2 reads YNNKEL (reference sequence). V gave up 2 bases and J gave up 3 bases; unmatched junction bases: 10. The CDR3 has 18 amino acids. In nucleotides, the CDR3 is TGTGCCAGCAGCCAAAGGGGACTAGCGGGACGTATTAACTACGAGCAGTACGTC. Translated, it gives CASSQRGLAGRINYEQYV.

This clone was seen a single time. The DNA of the CDR3 is TGTGCCAGCAGCTCGCCGGGACGGGGGGGCAGGTACAATGAGCAGTTCTTC. Amino acid sequence: CASSSPGRGGRYNEQFF. The rearrangement joins TRBV7-2 to TRBJ2-1; 8 bases match TRBD2. Germline loops: CDR1 SGHTA, CDR2 FQGNSA. CDR3 length: 17 amino acids. The junction had 12 bases not matched to a gene; V was cut back by 4 bases and J by 4 bases.

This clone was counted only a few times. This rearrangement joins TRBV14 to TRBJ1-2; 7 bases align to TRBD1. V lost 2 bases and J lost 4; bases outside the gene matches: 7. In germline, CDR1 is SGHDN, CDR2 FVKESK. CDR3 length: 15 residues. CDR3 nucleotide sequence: TGTGCCAGCAGCCAAACCGGGACAGTGATCTATGGCTACACCTTC. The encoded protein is CASSQTGTVIYGYTF.

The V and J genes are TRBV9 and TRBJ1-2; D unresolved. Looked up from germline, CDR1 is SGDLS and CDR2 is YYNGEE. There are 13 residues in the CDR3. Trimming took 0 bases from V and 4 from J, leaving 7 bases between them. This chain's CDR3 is CASSVVVGYGYTF. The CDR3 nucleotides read TGTGCCAGCAGCGTAGTAGTTGGCTATGGCTACACCTTC.

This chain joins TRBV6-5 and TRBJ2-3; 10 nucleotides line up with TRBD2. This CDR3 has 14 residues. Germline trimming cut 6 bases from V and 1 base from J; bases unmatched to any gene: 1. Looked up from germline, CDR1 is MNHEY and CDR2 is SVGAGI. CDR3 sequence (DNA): TGTGCCAGCAGAAGCGGGGGGGGCACAGATACGCAGTATTTT. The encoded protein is CASRSGGGTDTQYF.

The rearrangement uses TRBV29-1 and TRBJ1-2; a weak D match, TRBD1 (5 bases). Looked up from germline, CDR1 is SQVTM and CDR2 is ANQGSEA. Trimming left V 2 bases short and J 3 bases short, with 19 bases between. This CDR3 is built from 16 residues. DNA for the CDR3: TGCAGCGTTGAACCTCCCTGGGGCCGGGGGGACTATGGCTACACCTTC. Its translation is CSVEPPWGRGDYGYTF.

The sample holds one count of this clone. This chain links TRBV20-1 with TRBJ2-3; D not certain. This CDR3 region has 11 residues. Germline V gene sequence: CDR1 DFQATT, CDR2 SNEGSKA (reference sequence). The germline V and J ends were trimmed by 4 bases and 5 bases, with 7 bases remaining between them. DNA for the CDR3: TGCAGTGCTACGACTCAAGATACGCAGTATTTT. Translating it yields CSATTQDTQYF.

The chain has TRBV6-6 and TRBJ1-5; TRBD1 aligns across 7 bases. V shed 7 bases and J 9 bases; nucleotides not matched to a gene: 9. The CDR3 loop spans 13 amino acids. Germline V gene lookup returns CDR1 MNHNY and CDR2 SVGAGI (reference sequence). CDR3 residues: CASTTTGDRPQHF. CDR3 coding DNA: TGTGCCAGCACCACAACAGGGGATCGGCCCCAGCATTTT.

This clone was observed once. The chain's CDR3 is CASSVPGQGNSPLHF. The CDR3 coding sequence is TGTGCCAGCAGTGTTCCAGGACAGGGGAACTCACCCCTCCACTTT. This chain links TRBV25-1 with TRBJ1-6; 9 bases match TRBD1. Looked up from germline, CDR1 is MGHDK and CDR2 is SYGVNS. The CDR3 has 15 residues. V gave up 4 bases and J gave up 10 bases; unmatched junction bases: 8.

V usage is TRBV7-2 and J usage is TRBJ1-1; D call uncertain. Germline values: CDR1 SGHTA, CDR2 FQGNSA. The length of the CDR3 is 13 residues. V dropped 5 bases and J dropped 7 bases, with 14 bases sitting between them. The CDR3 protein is CASSPRIGSEAFF. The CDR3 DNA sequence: TGTGCCAGCAGCCCCCGAATCGGGAGTGAAGCTTTCTTT.